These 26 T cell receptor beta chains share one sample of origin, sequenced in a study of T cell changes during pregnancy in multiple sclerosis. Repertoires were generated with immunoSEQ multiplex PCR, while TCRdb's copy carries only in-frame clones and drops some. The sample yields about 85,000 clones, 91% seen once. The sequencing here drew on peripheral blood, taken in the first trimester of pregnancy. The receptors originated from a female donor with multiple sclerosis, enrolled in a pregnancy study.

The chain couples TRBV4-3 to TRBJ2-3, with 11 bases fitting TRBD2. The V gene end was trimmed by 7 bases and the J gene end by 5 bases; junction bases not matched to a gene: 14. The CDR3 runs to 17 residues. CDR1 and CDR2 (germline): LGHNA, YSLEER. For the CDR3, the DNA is TGCGCCAGCATTTTAGCGGGGGGGCCACTCGGTGTAGATACGCAGTATTTT. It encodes CASILAGGPLGVDTQYF.

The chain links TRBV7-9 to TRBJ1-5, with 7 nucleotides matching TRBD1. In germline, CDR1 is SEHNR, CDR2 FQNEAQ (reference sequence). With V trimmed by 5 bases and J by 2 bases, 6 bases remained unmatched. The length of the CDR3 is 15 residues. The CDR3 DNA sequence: TGTGCCAGCAGCCTCACTACAGGGGGCAATCAGCCCCAGCATTTT. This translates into CASSLTTGGNQPQHF.

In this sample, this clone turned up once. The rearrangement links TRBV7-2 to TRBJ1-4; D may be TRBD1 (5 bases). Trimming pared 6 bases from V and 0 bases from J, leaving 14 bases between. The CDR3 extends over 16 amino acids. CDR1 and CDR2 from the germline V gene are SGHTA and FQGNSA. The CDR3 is CASSFDSPTTNEKLFF. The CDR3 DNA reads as TGTGCCAGCAGTTTCGACAGCCCCACAACTAATGAAAAACTGTTTTTT.

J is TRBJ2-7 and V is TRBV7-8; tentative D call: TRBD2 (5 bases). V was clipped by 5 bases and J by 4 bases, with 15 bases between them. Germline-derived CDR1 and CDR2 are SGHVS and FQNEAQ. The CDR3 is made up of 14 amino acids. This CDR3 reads CASSPREGIYEQYF. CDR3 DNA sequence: TGTGCCAGCAGCCCTCGGGAAGGGATATACGAGCAGTACTTC. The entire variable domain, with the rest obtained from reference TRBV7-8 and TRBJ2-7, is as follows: GAGVSQSPRYKVAKRGQDVALRCDPISGHVSLFWYQQALGQGPEFLTYFQNEAQLDKSGLPSDRFFAERPEGSVSTLKIQRTQQEDSAVYLCASSPREGIYEQYFGPGTRLTVT.

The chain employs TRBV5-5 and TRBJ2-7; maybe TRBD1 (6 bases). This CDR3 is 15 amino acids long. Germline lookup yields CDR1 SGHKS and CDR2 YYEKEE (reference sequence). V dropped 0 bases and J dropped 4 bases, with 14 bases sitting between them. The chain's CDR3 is CASSLAGAGVYEQYF. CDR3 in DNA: TGTGCCAGCAGCTTGGCCGGGGCAGGGGTGTACGAGCAGTACTTC.

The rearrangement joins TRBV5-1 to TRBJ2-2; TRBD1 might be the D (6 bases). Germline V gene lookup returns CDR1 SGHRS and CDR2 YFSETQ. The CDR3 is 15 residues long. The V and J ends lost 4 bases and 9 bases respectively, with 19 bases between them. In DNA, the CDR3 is TGCGCCAGCAGCAGAACGGACAGTGACGCCCGGGAGCTGTTTTTT. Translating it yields CASSRTDSDARELFF.

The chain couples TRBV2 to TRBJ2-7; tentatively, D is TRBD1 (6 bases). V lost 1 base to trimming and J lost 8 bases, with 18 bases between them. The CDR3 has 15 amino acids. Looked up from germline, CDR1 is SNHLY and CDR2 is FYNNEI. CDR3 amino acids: CASSEGGQPASQQYF. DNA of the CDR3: TGTGCCAGCAGTGAAGGGGGGCAGCCTGCGTCGCAGCAGTACTTC.

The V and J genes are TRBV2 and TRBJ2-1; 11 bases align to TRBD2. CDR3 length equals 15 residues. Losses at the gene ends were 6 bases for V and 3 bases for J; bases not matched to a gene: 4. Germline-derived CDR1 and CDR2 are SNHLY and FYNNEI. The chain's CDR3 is CASSLLAGDYNEQFF. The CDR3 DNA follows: TGTGCCAGCAGCTTACTAGCGGGAGACTACAATGAGCAGTTCTTC.

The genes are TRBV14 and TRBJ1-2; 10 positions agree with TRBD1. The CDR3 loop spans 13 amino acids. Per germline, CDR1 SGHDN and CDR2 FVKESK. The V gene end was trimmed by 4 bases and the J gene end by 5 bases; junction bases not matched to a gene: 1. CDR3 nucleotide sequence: TGTGCCAGCAGCCCGGACAGGGGGTATGGCTACACCTTC. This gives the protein CASSPDRGYGYTF.

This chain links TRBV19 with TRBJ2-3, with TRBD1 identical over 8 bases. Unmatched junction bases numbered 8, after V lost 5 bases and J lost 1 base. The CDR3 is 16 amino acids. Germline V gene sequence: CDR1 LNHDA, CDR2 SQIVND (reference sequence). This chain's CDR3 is CASSLSPGQGTDTQYF. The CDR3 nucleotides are TGTGCCAGTAGTCTGAGTCCGGGACAGGGCACAGATACGCAGTATTTT.

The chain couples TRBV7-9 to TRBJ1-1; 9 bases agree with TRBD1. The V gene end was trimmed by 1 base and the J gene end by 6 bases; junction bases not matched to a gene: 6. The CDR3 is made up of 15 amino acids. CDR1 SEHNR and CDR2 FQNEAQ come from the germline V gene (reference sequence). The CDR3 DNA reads TGTGCCAGCAGCTTAGGGGGACAGGGAATTTCTGAAGCTTTCTTT. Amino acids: CASSLGGQGISEAFF.

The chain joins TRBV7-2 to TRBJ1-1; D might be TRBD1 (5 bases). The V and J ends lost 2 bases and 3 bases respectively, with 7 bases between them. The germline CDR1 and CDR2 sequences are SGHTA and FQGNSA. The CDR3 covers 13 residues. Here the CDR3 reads CASSLTGYTEAFF. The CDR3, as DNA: TGTGCCAGCAGCTTAACAGGCTACACTGAAGCTTTCTTT.

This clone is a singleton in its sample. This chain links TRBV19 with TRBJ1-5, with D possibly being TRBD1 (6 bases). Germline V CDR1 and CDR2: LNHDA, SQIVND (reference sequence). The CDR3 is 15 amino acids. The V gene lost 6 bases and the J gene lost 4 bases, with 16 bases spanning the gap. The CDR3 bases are TGTGCCAGTAGCTCCGGGACACCTCAAAATCAGCCCCAGCATTTT. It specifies CASSSGTPQNQPQHF. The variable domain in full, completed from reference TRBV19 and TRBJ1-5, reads DGGITQSPKYLFRKEGQNVTLSCEQNLNHDAMYWYRQDPGQGLRLIYYSQIVNDFQKGDIAEGYSVSREKKESFPLTVTSAQKNPTAFYLCASSSGTPQNQPQHFGDGTRLSIL.

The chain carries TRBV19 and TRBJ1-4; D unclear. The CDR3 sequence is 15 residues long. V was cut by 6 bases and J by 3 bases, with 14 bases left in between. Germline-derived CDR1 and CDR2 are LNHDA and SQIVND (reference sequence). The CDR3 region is CASRLISGSNEKLFF. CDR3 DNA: TGTGCCAGTAGGCTGATCAGCGGCTCTAATGAAAAACTGTTTTTT.

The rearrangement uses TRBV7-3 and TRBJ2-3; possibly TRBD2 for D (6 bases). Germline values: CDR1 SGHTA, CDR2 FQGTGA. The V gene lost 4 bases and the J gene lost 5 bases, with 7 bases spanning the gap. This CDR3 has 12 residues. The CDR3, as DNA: TGTGCCAGCAGCTATAGCGGAGATACGCAGTATTTT. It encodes CASSYSGDTQYF.

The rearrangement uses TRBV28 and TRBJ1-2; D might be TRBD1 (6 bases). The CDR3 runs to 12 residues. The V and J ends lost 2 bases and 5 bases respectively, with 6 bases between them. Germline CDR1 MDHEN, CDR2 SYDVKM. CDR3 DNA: TGTGCCAGCAGTTTAAGGGGGTATGGCTACACCTTC. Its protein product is CASSLRGYGYTF.

The DNA of the CDR3 is TGTGCCAGCAGTCCCGCAGGGAATTCACCCCTCCACTTT. As protein: CASSPAGNSPLHF. This chain joins TRBV9 and TRBJ1-6, with a tentative D call TRBD1 (5 bases). Germline V gives CDR1 SGDLS, CDR2 YYNGEE. Trimming removed 5 bases at V and 7 bases at J, with 10 bases between. The CDR3 runs to 13 residues.

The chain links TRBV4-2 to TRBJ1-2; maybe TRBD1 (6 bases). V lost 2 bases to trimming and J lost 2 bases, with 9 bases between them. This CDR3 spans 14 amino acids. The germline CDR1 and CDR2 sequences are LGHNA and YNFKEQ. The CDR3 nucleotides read TGTGCCAGCAGCCAAATACAGGGAAACTATGGCTACACCTTC. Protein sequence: CASSQIQGNYGYTF.

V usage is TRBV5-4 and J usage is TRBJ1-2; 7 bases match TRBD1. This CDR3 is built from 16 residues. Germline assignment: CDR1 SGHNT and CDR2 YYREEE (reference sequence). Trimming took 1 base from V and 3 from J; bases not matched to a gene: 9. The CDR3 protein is CASSLFTGAPDYGYTF. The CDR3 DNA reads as TGTGCCAGCAGCTTGTTTACAGGGGCGCCAGACTATGGCTACACCTTC.

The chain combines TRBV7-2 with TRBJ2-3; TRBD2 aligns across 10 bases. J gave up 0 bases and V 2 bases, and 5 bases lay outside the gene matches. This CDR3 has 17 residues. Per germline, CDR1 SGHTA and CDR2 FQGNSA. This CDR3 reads CASSLSKRGGSTDTQYF. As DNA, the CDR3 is TGTGCCAGCAGCTTAAGTAAGCGGGGGGGGAGCACAGATACGCAGTATTTT.

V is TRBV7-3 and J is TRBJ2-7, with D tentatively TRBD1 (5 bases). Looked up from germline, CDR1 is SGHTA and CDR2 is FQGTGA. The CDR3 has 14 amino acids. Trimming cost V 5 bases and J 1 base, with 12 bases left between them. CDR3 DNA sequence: TGTGCCAGCAGCCCTACAGGATATTCCTACGAGCAGTACTTC. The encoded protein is CASSPTGYSYEQYF.

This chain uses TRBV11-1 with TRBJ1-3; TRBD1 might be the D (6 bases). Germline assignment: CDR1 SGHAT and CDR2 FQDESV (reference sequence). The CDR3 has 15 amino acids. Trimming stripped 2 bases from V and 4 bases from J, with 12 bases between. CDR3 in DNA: TGTGCCAGCAGCTTATCGAGCGGACAGGGAAACACCATATATTTT. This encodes CASSLSSGQGNTIYF.

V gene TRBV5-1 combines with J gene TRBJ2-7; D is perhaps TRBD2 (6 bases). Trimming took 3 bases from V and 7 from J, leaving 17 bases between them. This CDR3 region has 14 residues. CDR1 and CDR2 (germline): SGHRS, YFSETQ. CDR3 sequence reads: CASSWGPLAGEQYF. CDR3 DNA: TGCGCCAGCAGCTGGGGCCCACTGGCGGGGGAGCAGTACTTC. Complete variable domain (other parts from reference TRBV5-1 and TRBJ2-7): KAGVTQTPRYLIKTRGQQVTLSCSPISGHRSVSWYQQTPGQGLQFLFEYFSETQRNKGNFPGRFSGRQFSNSRSEMNVSTLELGDSALYLCASSWGPLAGEQYFGPGTRLTVT.

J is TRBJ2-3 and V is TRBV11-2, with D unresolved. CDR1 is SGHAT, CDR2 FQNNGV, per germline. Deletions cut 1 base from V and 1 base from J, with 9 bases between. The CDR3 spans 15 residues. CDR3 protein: CASSLGRRGTDTQYF. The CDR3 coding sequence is TGTGCCAGCAGCTTAGGTCGTCGGGGCACAGATACGCAGTATTTT. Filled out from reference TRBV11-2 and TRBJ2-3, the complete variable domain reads EAGVAQSPRYKIIEKRQSVAFWCNPISGHATLYWYQQILGQGPKLLIQFQNNGVVDDSQLPKDRFSAERLKGVDSTLKIQPAKLEDSAVYLCASSLGRRGTDTQYFGPGTRLTVL.

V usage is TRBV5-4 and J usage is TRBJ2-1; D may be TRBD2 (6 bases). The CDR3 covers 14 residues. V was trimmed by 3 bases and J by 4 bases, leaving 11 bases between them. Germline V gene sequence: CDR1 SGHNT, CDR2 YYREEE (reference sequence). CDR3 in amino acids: CASSSEGLYNEQFF. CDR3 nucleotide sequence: TGTGCCAGCAGCTCGGAGGGTCTGTACAATGAGCAGTTCTTC.

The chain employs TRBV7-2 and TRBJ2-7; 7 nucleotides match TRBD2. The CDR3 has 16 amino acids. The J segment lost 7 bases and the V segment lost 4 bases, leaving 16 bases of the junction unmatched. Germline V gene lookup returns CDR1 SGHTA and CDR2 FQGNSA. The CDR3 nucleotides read TGTGCCAGCAGCTCATCCGTAGGCGGGAGATGGGGAGAGCAGTACTTC. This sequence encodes CASSSSVGGRWGEQYF.